This TCR beta chain was documented in a study of T cell repertoires in cytomegalovirus infection. This CDR3 has 16 residues. CDR1 and CDR2 from the germline V gene are MDHEN and SYDVKM. Trimming left V 2 bases short and J 0 bases short, with 11 bases between. There are a few counts of this clonotype. TCRdb used MiXCR to reprocess the reads, holding one entry per CDR3 protein. Of roughly 230,000 distinct CDR3 sequences listed, about 15% are singletons. V is TRBV28 and J is TRBJ2-1; D call uncertain. The TCR comes from a human donor in good health (CMV status not recorded). Some clones in this sample may be carry-over from other donors' samples. The sample was CD8+ T cells from PBMCs. The CDR3 sequence: CASSLLAESSYNEQFF. In DNA form, the CDR3 reads TGTGCCAGCAGTTTACTTGCGGAGAGCTCCTACAATGAGCAGTTCTTC.